This entry lists 5 T cell receptor beta chains sequenced from one sample in a study of blood T cells in healthy people across ages. Using a J-beta primer mix together with a sample-barcoded 5' primer, a second PCR was run for about 6 to 11 cycles. TCRdb independently ran MiXCR on the 5' RACE reads; one entry per CDR3 protein. The sample holds hundreds of thousands of distinct CDR3 sequences, around a fifth seen once. Sequenced: blood. All receptors come from a man aged 70 or older in good health.

The V call is TRBV10-3, the J call TRBJ1-3; 7 bases are a match to TRBD1. Germline trimming cut 4 bases from V and 2 bases from J; bases unmatched to any gene: 5. This CDR3 has 15 residues. The germline gives CDR1 ENHRY, CDR2 SYGVKD. CDR3 protein: CAISGGGQPGNTIYF. The CDR3 bases are TGTGCCATCAGTGGAGGGGGACAGCCTGGAAACACCATATATTTT.

The V call is TRBV2, the J call TRBJ2-5, with unresolved D. The last part of the DNA fits TRBJ2-7 better; the J call may be wrong. Germline CDR1 is SNHLY and CDR2 is FYNNEI. This CDR3 spans 12 amino acids. CDR3 loop: CASLAVSYEQYF. The CDR3 DNA is TGTGCCAGCCTCGCCGTCTCCTACGAGCAGTACTTC.

This clonotype was seen at least ten times. The J gene is TRBJ2-2, the V gene TRBV2; D unresolved. Germline loops: CDR1 SNHLY, CDR2 FYNNEI. The CDR3 covers 14 residues. V was pared by 0 bases and J by 5 bases, with 7 bases between. CDR3 protein: CASSEALGTGELFF. In DNA form, the CDR3 reads TGTGCCAGCAGTGAAGCGCTGGGAACCGGGGAGCTGTTTTTT.

The chain couples TRBV6-1 to TRBJ2-5; 9 bases line up with TRBD1. The V and J ends lost 4 bases and 6 bases, in that order; junction bases with no gene match: 9. The CDR3 runs 15 residues. Germline CDR1 reads MNHNS; CDR2 reads SASEGT. The CDR3 loop is CASSASGQGLKTQYF. The CDR3 DNA sequence: TGTGCCAGCAGTGCCTCGGGACAGGGTCTGAAGACCCAGTACTTC.

This clonotype occurred a few times. The J gene is TRBJ2-5, the V gene TRBV3-1; D possibly uses TRBD1 or TRBD2 (5 bases each). This CDR3 region has 12 residues. CDR1 and CDR2 from the germline V gene are LGHDT and YNNKEL (reference sequence). The ends were cut back, 2 bases at V and 14 bases at J, with 15 bases in the middle. The CDR3 sequence is CASSQRDPIKYF. The DNA for the CDR3 is TGTGCCAGCAGCCAACGGGACCCGATCAAATACTTC.